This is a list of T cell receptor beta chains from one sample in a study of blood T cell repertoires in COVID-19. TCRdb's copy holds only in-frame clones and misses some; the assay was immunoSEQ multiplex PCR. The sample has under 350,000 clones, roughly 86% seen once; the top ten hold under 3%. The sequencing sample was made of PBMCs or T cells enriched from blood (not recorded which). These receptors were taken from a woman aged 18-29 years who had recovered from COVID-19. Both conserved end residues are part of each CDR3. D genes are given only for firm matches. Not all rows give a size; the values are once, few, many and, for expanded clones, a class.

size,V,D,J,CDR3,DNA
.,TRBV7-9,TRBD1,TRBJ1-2,CASSLAGTGHYGYTF,TGTGCCAGCAGCTTAGCCGGGACAGGGCACTATGGCTACACCTTC
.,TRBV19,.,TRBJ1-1,CASSITDMNTEAFF,TGTGCCAGTAGTATTACCGACATGAACACTGAAGCTTTCTTT
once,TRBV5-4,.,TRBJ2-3,CASSLAYVTYF,TGTGCCAGCAGCTTGGCCTACGTCACCTATTTT
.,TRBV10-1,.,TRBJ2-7,CASSGEDGKSYEQYF,TGCGCCAGCAGTGGGGAGGACGGAAAATCCTACGAGCAGTACTTC
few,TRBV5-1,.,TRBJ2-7,CASSWAGTPEQYF,TGCGCCAGCAGCTGGGCCGGGACACCCGAGCAGTACTTC
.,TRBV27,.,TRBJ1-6,CASSLGRPNNSPLHF,TGTGCCAGCAGTTTAGGCAGGCCTAATAATTCACCCCTCCACTTT
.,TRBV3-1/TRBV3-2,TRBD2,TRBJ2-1,CASSLEGLAGGSRTYNEQFF,TGTGCCAGCAGCCTAGAGGGACTAGCGGGGGGATCGAGGACCTACAATGAGCAGTTCTTC
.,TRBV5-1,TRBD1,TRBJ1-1,CASGGTANTEAFF,TGCGCCAGCGGGGGGACAGCAAACACTGAAGCTTTCTTT
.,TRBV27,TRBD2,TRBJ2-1,CASSLRLAGYNEQFF,TGTGCCAGCAGTTTACGTCTAGCGGGCTACAATGAGCAGTTCTTC
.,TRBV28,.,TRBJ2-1,CASSLSPLGSSYNEQFF,TGTGCCAGCAGTTTATCCCCTCTGGGGAGCTCCTACAATGAGCAGTTCTTC
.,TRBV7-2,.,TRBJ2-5,CASSFVDKTQYF,TGTGCCAGCAGCTTTGTGGACAAGACCCAGTACTTC
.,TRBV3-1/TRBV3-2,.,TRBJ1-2,CASSQGTRAGYTF,TGTGCCAGCAGCCAAGGGACGCGGGCAGGCTACACCTTC
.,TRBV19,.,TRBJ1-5,CASSPQGTNQPQHF,TGTGCCAGTAGTCCACAGGGTACCAATCAGCCCCAGCATTTT
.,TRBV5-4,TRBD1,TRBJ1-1,CASSTGTESFF,TGTGCCAGCAGCACCGGGACAGAATCTTTCTTT
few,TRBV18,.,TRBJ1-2,CASSPTGDYGYTF,TGTGCCAGCTCACCGACAGGAGACTATGGCTACACCTTC
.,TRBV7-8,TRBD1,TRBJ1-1,CASSPDRVGNTEAFF,TGTGCCAGCAGCCCCGACAGGGTGGGGAACACTGAAGCTTTCTTT
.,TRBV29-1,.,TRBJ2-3,CSVELTDDTQYF,TGCAGCGTTGAATTGACAGATGATACGCAGTATTTT